One sample yielded the 21 T cell receptor beta chains listed below, sequenced in a study of blood T cell repertoires in COVID-19. Measured with immunoSEQ multiplex PCR; TCRdb has only the in-frame clones, and not every one. The top ten hold around 7% of the sample, which has 200,000 or so clones, about nine tenths seen once. Sequencing was carried out using PBMCs or T cells enriched from blood (not recorded which). The receptors derive from a man in his thirties or forties in a cohort exposed to, infected with or recovered from COVID-19 (not recorded which).

CDR3 protein: CASSPRGNTEAFF. The CDR3, as DNA: TGTGCCAGCAGCCCGCGAGGGAACACTGAAGCTTTCTTT. The gene calls are TRBV3-1 (or the pseudogene TRBV3-2) and TRBJ1-1; no firm D call. Germline-derived CDR1 and CDR2 are LGHDT and YNNKEL (reference sequence). The CDR3 runs 13 residues. The ends were cut back, 4 bases at V and 1 base at J, with 7 bases in the middle.

The V gene is TRBV28, the J gene TRBJ2-3; TRBD2 matches at 7 bases. This CDR3 spans 18 amino acids. Per germline, CDR1 MDHEN and CDR2 SYDVKM. J lost 0 bases, V lost 6 bases, and 15 bases had no gene match. Here the CDR3 DNA reads TGTGCCAGCAGCTCTCTATCGGGAGGAGGGACTAGCACAGATACGCAGTATTTT. Its translation is CASSSLSGGGTSTDTQYF.

The gene calls are TRBV27 and TRBJ1-5, with 7 bases identical to TRBD1. The CDR3 has 15 amino acids. Unmatched junction bases numbered 10, after V lost 6 bases and J lost 5 bases. Germline lookup yields CDR1 MNHEY and CDR2 SMNVEV (reference sequence). The CDR3 sequence: CASRPYRGTDQPQHF. Written as DNA, the CDR3 is TGTGCCAGCAGGCCTTACAGGGGAACGGATCAGCCCCAGCATTTT.

This clone appeared a single time. The chain recombines TRBV5-1 with TRBJ2-1, with 8 bases fitting TRBD1. Losses at the gene ends were 3 bases for V and 5 bases for J; bases not matched to a gene: 1. Germline V CDR1 and CDR2: SGHRS, YFSETQ. CDR3 length: 13 amino acids. The CDR3 loop reads CASSSRGHNEQFF. CDR3 DNA: TGCGCCAGCAGCTCCAGGGGGCACAATGAGCAGTTCTTC.

This clone appeared once. Other DNA sequences in the sample encode the same CDR3. This rearrangement joins TRBV9 to TRBJ1-5; TRBD1 is a possible D gene (5 bases). Trimming pared 2 bases from V and 2 bases from J, leaving 11 bases between. The germline V gene encodes CDR1 SGDLS and CDR2 YYNGEE. The CDR3 runs 15 residues. CDR3: CASSVDGGGNQPQHF. CDR3 DNA sequence: TGTGCCAGCAGCGTTGACGGGGGAGGCAATCAGCCCCAGCATTTT.

This clone was counted between two and nine times. The genes are TRBV7-9 and TRBJ2-7, with 8 bases aligning to TRBD1. The trim removed 3 bases at V and 6 bases at J, leaving 13 bases unmatched. This CDR3 is built from 16 residues. Germline-derived CDR1 and CDR2 are SEHNR and FQNEAQ (reference sequence). CDR3 protein: CASSLHNRGFRTEQYF. The CDR3 nucleotides read TGTGCCAGCAGCTTGCACAACAGGGGGTTTCGGACCGAGCAGTACTTC.

The chain couples TRBV5-4 to TRBJ2-3, with 7 bases matching TRBD2. Germline V lookup: CDR1 SGHNT, CDR2 YYREEE (reference sequence). The CDR3 is 16 amino acids. After removal of 6 bases from V and 1 base from J, the junction contained 11 bases not matched to a gene. CDR3 amino acids: CASTFGGGGRTDTQYF. The CDR3 nucleotides read TGTGCCAGCACCTTTGGTGGGGGGGGTCGCACAGATACGCAGTATTTT.

The J gene is TRBJ2-5, the V gene TRBV11-3, with 10 bases aligning to TRBD1. This CDR3 is built from 14 residues. J lost 5 bases, V lost 5 bases, and 5 bases had no gene match. Germline CDR1 and CDR2: SGHNT and YENEEA. CDR3 DNA: TGTGCCAGCAGCGCGGACAGGGGGGGCGAGACCCAGTACTTC. Translated: CASSADRGGETQYF.

The chain combines TRBV4-2 with TRBJ2-7; 9 bases are a match to TRBD2. Germline V CDR1 and CDR2: LGHNA, YNFKEQ. V trimming: 0 bases; J trimming: 5 bases; junction bases outside the gene matches: 8. The CDR3 has 16 amino acids. CDR3 DNA: TGTGCCAGCAGCCAAGAACCGGGACTAGCCGGAGACGAGCAGTACTTC. It specifies CASSQEPGLAGDEQYF.

This clone was detected once. This chain joins TRBV7-9 and TRBJ2-3, with 9 bases lining up with TRBD2. The length of the CDR3 is 19 residues. CDR1 and CDR2 (germline): SEHNR, FQNEAQ (reference sequence). J was trimmed by 3 bases and V by 4 bases; bases with no gene match: 17. The DNA for the CDR3 is TGTGCCAGCAGCTCGTTGACTAGCGGAGGACGCGAGCAGACAGATACGCAGTATTTT. Its translation is CASSSLTSGGREQTDTQYF.

The chain has TRBV2 and TRBJ1-6; D is unresolved. This CDR3 has 14 residues. Germline V CDR1 and CDR2: SNHLY, FYNNEI. The germline V and J ends were trimmed by 2 bases and 8 bases, with 10 bases remaining between them. CDR3 loop: CASSERGSDSPLHF. For the CDR3, the DNA is TGTGCCAGCAGTGAACGGGGATCGGATTCACCCCTCCACTTT.

The chain couples TRBV25-1 to TRBJ1-1; D remains unclear. Trimming cost V 8 bases and J 2 bases, with 15 bases left between them. The CDR3 totals 14 residues. Germline V lookup: CDR1 MGHDK, CDR2 SYGVNS. CDR3 amino acids: CASARSGLNTEAFF. CDR3 nucleotides: TGTGCCAGCGCCCGGAGCGGGCTTAACACTGAAGCTTTCTTT.

This clone was found once. The V gene is TRBV24-1, the J gene TRBJ2-2; 13 nucleotides agree with TRBD2. CDR3 length: 17 residues. J was trimmed by 2 bases and V by 4 bases; bases with no gene match: 3. In germline, CDR1 is KGHDR, CDR2 SFDVKD. CDR3 bases: TGTGCCACCAGTGAAGGACTAGCGGGAGTTAACACCGGGGAGCTGTTTTTT. Protein product: CATSEGLAGVNTGELFF.

The chain is built from TRBV5-1 and TRBJ1-1, with D unresolved. The V end lost 6 bases, the J end lost 0 bases, and 12 bases lay between the germline ends. In germline, CDR1 is SGHRS, CDR2 YFSETQ. CDR3 length: 14 amino acids. Written as DNA, the CDR3 is TGCGCCAGCAACCGGGAAGGACTGAACACTGAAGCTTTCTTT. Translation gives CASNREGLNTEAFF.

The chain is built from TRBV18 and TRBJ1-5; perhaps TRBD1 as D (5 bases). Looked up from germline, CDR1 is KGHSH and CDR2 is LQKENI. There are 15 residues in the CDR3. Trimming cost V 3 bases and J 0 bases, with 9 bases left between them. The DNA for the CDR3 is TGTGCCAGCTCACCGACAGTTATTAGCAATCAGCCCCAGCATTTT. It codes for CASSPTVISNQPQHF. Full variable domain (rest looked up from reference TRBV18 and TRBJ1-5): NAGVMQNPRHLVRRRGQEARLRCSPMKGHSHVYWYRQLPEEGLKFMVYLQKENIIDESGMPKERFSAEFPKEGPSILRIQQVVRGDSAAYFCASSPTVISNQPQHFGDGTRLSIL.

CDR3 sequence (DNA): TGTGCCAGCAGTCCGGTGGACAGAATGAACACTGAAGCTTTCTTT. Its translation is CASSPVDRMNTEAFF. This chain connects TRBV6-5 to TRBJ1-1; a possible D gene is TRBD1 (6 bases). V lost 5 bases, J lost 0 bases, and 13 bases lay in between. This CDR3 has 15 amino acids. Germline assignment: CDR1 MNHEY and CDR2 SVGAGI.

V gene TRBV5-1 combines with J gene TRBJ1-2; weak D call: TRBD1 (6 bases). In germline, CDR1 is SGHRS, CDR2 YFSETQ. Trimming removed 4 bases from V and 5 bases from J, with 18 bases in between. The CDR3 is 15 residues long. The CDR3 DNA follows: TGCGCCAGCAGCGCCCAAGGGGCAGGGGATTATGGCTACACCTTC. Protein sequence: CASSAQGAGDYGYTF. Full variable domain (rest looked up from reference TRBV5-1 and TRBJ1-2): KAGVTQTPRYLIKTRGQQVTLSCSPISGHRSVSWYQQTPGQGLQFLFEYFSETQRNKGNFPGRFSGRQFSNSRSEMNVSTLELGDSALYLCASSAQGAGDYGYTFGSGTRLTVV.

The chain recombines TRBV5-5 with TRBJ2-7; no clear D. Trimming cost V 4 bases and J 0 bases, with 14 bases left between them. CDR1 and CDR2 (germline): SGHKS, YYEKEE (reference sequence). This CDR3 has 15 residues. The CDR3 nucleotides are TGTGCCAGCAGCCCAAGACTTGCGTACTCCTACGAGCAGTACTTC. It encodes CASSPRLAYSYEQYF.

This rearrangement joins TRBV7-9 to TRBJ2-7; D may be TRBD1 (6 bases). V was clipped by 4 bases and J by 3 bases, with 13 bases between them. The CDR3 totals 14 residues. Germline lookup yields CDR1 SEHNR and CDR2 FQNEAQ (reference sequence). CDR3 in amino acids: CASSSLTGYYEQYF. The CDR3 DNA is TGTGCCAGCAGCTCCTTGACAGGCTACTACGAGCAGTACTTC.

The V and J genes are TRBV20-1 and TRBJ2-7; TRBD1 is a possible D gene (7 bases). The CDR3 is made up of 14 amino acids. Per germline, CDR1 DFQATT and CDR2 SNEGSKA (reference sequence). Trimming removed 3 bases at V and 6 bases at J, with 18 bases between. The DNA of the CDR3 is TGCAGTGCTAGTGATCCAGGGGGGAGGATCGAGCAGTACTTC. Translation gives CSASDPGGRIEQYF.

V is TRBV7-2 and J is TRBJ1-3, with D possibly matching TRBD1 (5 bases). CDR3 length: 14 residues. The germline CDR1 and CDR2 sequences are SGHTA and FQGNSA. The V and J ends lost 3 bases and 3 bases respectively, with 9 bases between them. CDR3 loop: CASSFGRVGNTIYF. CDR3 sequence (DNA): TGTGCCAGCAGCTTCGGCAGGGTTGGAAACACCATATATTTT.